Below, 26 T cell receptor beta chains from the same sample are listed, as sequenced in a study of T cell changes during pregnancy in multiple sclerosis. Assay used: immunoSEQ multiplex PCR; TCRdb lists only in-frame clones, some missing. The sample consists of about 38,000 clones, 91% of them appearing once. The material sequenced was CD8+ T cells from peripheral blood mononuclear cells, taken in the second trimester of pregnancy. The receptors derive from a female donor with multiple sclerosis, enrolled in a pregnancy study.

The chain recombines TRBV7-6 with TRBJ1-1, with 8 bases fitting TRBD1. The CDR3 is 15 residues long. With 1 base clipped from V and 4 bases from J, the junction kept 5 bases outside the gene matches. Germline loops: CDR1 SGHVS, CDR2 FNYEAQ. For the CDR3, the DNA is TGTGCCAGCAGCTTAGGGGCCGACAGGGGCACTGAAGCTTTCTTT. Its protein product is CASSLGADRGTEAFF.

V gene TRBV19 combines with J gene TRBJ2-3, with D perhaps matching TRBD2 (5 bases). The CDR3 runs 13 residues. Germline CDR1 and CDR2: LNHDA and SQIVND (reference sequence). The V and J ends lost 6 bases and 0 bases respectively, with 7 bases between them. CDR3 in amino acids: CASSGLSTDTQYF. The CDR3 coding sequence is TGTGCCAGTAGCGGACTTAGCACAGATACGCAGTATTTT.

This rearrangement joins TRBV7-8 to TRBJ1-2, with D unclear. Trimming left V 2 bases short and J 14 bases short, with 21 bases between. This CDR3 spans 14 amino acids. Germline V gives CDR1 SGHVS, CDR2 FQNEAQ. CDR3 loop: CASSLFQDSYEYTF. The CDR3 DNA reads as TGTGCCAGCAGCTTATTTCAGGACTCCTATGAGTATACCTTC.

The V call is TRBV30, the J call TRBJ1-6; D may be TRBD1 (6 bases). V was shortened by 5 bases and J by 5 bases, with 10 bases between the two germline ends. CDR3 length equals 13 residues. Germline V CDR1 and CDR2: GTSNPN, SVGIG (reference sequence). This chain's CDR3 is CAWEQGDNSPLHF. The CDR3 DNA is TGTGCCTGGGAACAGGGCGATAATTCACCCCTCCACTTT.

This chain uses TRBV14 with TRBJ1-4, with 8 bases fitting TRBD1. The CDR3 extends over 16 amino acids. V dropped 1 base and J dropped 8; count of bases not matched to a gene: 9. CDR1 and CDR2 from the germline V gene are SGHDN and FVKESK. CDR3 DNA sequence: TGTGCCAGCAGCCAAGTCCGGACAGGGATCAGGGAAAAACTGTTTTTT. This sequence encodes CASSQVRTGIREKLFF.

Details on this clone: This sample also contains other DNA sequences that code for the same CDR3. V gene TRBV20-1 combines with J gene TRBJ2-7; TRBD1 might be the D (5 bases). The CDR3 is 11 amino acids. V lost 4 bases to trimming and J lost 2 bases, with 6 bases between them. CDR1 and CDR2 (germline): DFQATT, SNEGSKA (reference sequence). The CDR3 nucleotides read TGCAGTGCTAAAGGGGCCTACGAGCAGTACTTC. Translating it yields CSAKGAYEQYF.

The CDR3 region is CASSRSLLAREGPYNEQFF. The CDR3 DNA is TGCGCCAGCAGCCGATCATTACTAGCGCGGGAGGGCCCCTACAATGAGCAGTTCTTC. The chain has TRBV4-1 and TRBJ2-1; TRBD2 agrees at 9 bases. Germline CDR1 and CDR2: MGHRA and YSYEKL. The CDR3 loop spans 19 amino acids. Trimming removed 4 bases from V and 2 bases from J; junction bases left unmatched: 15.

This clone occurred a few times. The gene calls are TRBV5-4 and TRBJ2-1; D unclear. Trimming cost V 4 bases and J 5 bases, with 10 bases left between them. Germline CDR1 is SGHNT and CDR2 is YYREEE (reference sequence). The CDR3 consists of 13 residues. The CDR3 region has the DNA TGTGCCAGCAGCGGAGACTGGAACAATGAGCAGTTCTTC. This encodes CASSGDWNNEQFF.

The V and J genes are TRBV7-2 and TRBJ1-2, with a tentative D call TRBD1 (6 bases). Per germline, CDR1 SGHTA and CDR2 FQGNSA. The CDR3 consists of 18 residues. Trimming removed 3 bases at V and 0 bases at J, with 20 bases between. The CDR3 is CASSLEQGPFGANYGYTF. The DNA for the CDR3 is TGTGCCAGCAGCTTGGAACAGGGTCCTTTCGGAGCTAACTATGGCTACACCTTC. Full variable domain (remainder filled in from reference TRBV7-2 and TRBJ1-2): GAGVSQSPSNKVTEKGKDVELRCDPISGHTALYWYRQSLGQGLEFLIYFQGNSAPDKSGLPSDRFSAERTGGSVSTLTIQRTQQEDSAVYLCASSLEQGPFGANYGYTFGSGTRLTVV.

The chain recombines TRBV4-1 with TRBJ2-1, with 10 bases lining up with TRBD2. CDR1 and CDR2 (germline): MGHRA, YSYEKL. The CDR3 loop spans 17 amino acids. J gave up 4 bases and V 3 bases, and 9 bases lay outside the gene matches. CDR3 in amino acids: CASSHQHTSGTYNEQFF. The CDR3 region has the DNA TGCGCCAGCAGCCATCAGCACACTAGCGGGACGTACAATGAGCAGTTCTTC.

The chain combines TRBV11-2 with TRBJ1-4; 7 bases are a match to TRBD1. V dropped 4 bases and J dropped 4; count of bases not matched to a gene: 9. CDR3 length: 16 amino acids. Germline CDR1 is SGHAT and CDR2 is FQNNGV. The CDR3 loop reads CASSSSPGQFNEKLFF. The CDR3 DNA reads TGTGCCAGCAGCTCTAGCCCGGGACAGTTTAATGAAAAACTGTTTTTT.

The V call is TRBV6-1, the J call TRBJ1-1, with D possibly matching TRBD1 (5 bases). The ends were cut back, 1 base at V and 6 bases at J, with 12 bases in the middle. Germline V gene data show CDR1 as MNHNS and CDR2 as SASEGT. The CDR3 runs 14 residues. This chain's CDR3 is CASSEEGEGAEAFF. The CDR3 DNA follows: TGTGCCAGCAGTGAAGAAGGGGAAGGGGCTGAAGCTTTCTTT.

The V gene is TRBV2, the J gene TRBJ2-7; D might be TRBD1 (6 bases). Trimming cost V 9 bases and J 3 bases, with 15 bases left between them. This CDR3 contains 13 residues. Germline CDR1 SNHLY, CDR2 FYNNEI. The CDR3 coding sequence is TGTGCCAGAGAGGACAGTGTTAACTACGAGCAGTACTTC. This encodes CAREDSVNYEQYF.

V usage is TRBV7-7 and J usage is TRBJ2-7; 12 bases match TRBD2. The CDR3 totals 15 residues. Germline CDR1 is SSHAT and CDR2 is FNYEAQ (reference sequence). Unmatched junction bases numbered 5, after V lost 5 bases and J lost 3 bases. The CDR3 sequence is CASSPTSGGIYEQYF. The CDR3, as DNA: TGTGCCAGCAGCCCCACTAGCGGGGGGATCTACGAGCAGTACTTC.

CDR3 nucleotides: TGTGCCAGCAGTCTTATGACAGCCGATCAGCCCCAGCATTTT. This codes for CASSLMTADQPQHF. The chain combines TRBV27 with TRBJ1-5, with D possibly TRBD1 on 5 matching bases. The CDR3 contains 14 residues. V was cut by 5 bases and J by 5 bases, with 13 bases left in between. Germline-derived CDR1 and CDR2 are MNHEY and SMNVEV (reference sequence).

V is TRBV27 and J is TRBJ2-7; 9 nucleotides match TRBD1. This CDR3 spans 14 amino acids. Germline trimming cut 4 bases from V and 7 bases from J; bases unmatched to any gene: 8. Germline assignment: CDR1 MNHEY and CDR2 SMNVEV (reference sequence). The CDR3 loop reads CASSSGQGLREQYF. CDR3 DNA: TGTGCCAGCAGTTCGGGACAGGGACTAAGGGAGCAGTACTTC.

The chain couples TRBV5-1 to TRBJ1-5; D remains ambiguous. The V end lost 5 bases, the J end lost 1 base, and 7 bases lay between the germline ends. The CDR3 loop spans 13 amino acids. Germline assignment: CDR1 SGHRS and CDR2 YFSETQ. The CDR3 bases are TGCGCCAGCAGATCCGGGAGCAATCAGCCCCAGCATTTT. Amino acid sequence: CASRSGSNQPQHF.

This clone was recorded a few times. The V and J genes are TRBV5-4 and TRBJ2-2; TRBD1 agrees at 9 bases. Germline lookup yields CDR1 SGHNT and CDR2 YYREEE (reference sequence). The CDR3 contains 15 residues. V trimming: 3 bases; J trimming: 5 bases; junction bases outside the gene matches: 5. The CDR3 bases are TGTGCCAGCAGCTCCGGGACAGGGTTTACCGGGGAGCTGTTTTTT. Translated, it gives CASSSGTGFTGELFF.

The CDR3, as DNA: TGTGCCAGCAGCTTAGCACAGGGGGGAGATCAGCCCCAGCATTTT. It yields the protein CASSLAQGGDQPQHF. The chain has TRBV7-8 and TRBJ1-5; 8 bases map to TRBD1. The CDR3 length is 15 residues. V was clipped by 0 bases and J by 5 bases; unmatched bases: 3. Germline CDR1 and CDR2: SGHVS and FQNEAQ.

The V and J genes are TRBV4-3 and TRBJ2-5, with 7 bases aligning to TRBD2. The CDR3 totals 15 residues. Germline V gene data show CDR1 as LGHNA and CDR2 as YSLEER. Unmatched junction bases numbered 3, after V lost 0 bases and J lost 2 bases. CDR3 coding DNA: TGCGCCAGCAGCCAAGATCTGGGGGGGCAAGAGACCCAGTACTTC. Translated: CASSQDLGGQETQYF.

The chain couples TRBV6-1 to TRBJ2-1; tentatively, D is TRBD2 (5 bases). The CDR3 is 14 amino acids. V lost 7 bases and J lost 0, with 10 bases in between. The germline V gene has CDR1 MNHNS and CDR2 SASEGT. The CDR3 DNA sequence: TGTGCCAGCAATGGACTGAGCTCCTACAATGAGCAGTTCTTC. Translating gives CASNGLSSYNEQFF.

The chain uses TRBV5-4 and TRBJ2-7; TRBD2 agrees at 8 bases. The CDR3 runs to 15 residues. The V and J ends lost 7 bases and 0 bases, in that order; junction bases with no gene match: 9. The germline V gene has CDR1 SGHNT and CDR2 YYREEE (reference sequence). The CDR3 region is CASWEHSGASYEQYF. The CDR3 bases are TGTGCCAGCTGGGAACATAGCGGGGCCTCCTACGAGCAGTACTTC.

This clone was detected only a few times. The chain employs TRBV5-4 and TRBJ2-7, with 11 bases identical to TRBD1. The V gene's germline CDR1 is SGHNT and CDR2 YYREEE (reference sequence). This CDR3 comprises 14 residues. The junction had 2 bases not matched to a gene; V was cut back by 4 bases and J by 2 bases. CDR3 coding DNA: TGTGCCAGCAGCCCGGGACAGGGGGCCTACGAGCAGTACTTC. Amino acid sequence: CASSPGQGAYEQYF. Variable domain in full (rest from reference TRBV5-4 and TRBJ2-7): ETGVTQSPTHLIKTRGQQVTLRCSSQSGHNTVSWYQQALGQGPQFIFQYYREEENGRGNFPPRFSGLQFPNYSSELNVNALELDDSALYLCASSPGQGAYEQYFGPGTRLTVT.

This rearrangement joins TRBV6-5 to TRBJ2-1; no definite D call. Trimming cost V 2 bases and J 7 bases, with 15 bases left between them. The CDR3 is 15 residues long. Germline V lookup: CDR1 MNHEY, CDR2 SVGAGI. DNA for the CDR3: TGTGCCAGCAGTTACGTGGCGGATCCTCGAAATGAGCAGTTCTTC. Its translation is CASSYVADPRNEQFF.

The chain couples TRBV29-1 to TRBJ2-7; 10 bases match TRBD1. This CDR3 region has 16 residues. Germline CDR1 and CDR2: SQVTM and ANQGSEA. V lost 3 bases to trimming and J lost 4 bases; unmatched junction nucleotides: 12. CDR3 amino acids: CSVEVPGQGTHYEQYF. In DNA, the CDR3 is TGCAGCGTTGAGGTACCGGGACAGGGGACTCATTACGAGCAGTACTTC.

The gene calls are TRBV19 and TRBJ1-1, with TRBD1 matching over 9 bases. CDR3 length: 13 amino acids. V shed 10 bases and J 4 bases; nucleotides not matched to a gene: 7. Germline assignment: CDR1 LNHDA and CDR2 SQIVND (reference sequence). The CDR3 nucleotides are TGTGCCACAGGGACAGGGATCGGCACTGAAGCTTTCTTT. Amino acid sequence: CATGTGIGTEAFF.